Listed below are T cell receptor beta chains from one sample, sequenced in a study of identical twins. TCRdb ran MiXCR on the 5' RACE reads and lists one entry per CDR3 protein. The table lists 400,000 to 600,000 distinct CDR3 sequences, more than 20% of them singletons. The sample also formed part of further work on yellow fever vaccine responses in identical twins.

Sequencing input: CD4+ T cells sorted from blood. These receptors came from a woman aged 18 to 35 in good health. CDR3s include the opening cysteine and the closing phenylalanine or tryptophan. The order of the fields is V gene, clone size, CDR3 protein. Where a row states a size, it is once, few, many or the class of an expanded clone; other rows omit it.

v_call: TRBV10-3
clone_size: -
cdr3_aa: CAISDQERRTGELFF

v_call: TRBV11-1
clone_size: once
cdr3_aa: CASSPTGLAFSSYNEQFF

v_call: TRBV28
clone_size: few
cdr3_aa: CASSLDWEQFF

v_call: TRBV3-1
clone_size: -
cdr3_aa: CASSQVSMNTGELFF

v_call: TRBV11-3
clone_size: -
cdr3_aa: CASSAPRREDDRETQYF

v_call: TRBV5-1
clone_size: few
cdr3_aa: CASSRSGETDTQYF

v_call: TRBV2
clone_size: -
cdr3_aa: CASSTALNTEAFF

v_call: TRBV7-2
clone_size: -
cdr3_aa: CASRGPAMSGYTF

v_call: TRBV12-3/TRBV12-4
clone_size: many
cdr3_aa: CASSLGVAGNTGELFF

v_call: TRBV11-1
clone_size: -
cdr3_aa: CASSFTLAGALTDTQYF

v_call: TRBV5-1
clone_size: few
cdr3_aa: CASSLGIPFISYEQYF

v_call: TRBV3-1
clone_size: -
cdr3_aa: CASSQSYVAVYNEQFF

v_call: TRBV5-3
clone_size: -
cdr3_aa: CARCCFVGSGMGNQPQHF

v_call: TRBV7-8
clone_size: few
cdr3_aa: CASSAQGSNTGELFF

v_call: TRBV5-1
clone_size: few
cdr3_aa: CASSRGFVTSGKEETQYF

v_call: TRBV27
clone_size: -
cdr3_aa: CASSFKGANYGYTF

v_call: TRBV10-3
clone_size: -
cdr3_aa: CAISEYGATNEKLFF

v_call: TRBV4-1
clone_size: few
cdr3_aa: CASSQGGLAAATETQYF

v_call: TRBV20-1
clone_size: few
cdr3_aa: CSAPIKGALYNEQFF

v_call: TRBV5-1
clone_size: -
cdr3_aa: CASRPSGRAPNEQFF

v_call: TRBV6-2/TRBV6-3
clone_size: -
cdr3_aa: CASSEFTSGGASYNEQFF

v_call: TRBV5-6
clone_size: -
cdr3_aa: CASSWRELNTEAFF

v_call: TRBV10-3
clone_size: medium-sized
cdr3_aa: CATRQGEAGELFF

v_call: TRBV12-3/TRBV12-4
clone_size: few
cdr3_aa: CASRDRVGELFF

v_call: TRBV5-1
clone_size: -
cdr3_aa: CASSKASTGELFF

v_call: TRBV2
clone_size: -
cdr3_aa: CASSDGEITEAFF

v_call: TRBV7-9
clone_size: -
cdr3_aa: CASSFREGYGYTF

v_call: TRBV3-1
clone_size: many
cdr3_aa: CASSQDGAGTTEAFF

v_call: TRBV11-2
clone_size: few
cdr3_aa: CASRYDRVGNTEAFF

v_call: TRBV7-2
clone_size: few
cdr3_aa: CASRRNRIEQFF

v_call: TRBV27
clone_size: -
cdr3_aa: CASSLFGQGRNYGYTF

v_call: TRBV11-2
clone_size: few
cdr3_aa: CASSRGGTGGYEQFF

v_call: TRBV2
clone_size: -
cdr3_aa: CASSVVVSSYEQYF

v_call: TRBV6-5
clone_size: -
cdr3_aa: CASSYWRGGQETQYF

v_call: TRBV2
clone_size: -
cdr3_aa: CASSGLYREWDTEAFF

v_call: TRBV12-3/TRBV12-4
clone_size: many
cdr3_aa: CASSSGSSYNEQFF

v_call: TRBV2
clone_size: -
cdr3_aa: CASSVEAAGASTGELFF

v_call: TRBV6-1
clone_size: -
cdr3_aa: CASSLDRGRVLTHYGYTF

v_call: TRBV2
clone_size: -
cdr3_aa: CASSEMVSSGEQYF

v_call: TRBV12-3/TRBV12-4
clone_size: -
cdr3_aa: CASSPRDRKPQHF

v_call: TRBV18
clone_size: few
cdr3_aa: CASSPRQESSYEQYF

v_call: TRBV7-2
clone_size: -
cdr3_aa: CASSLELAGGHNEQFF

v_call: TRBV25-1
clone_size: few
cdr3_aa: CASRRPGPTGELFF

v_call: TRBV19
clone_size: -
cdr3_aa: CASDMGALGQPHGYTF

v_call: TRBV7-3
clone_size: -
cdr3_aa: CASSLSAATSGGNEQFF

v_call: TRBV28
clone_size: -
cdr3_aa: CASSLKGGGPGELFF

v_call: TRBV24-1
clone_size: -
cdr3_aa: CATSDLADTQYF

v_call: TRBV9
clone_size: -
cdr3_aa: CASSVATSGYTF

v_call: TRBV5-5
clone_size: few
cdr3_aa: CASADGTWGYYNEQFF

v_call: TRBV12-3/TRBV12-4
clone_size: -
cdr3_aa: CASSLIGSRNTIYF

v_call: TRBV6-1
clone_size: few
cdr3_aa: CASSGNSANYGYTF

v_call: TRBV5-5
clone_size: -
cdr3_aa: CASSSRLISYNSPLHF